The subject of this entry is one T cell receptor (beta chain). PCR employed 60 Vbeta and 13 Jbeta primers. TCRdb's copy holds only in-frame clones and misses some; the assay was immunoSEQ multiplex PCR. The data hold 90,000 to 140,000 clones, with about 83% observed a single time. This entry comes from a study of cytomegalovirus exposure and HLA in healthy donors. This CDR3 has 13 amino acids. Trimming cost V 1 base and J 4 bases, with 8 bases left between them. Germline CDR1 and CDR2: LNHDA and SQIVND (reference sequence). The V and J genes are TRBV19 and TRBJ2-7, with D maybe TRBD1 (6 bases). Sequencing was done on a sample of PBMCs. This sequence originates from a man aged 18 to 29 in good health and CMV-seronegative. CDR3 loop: CASSIGGQYEQYF. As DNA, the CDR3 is TGTGCCAGTAGTATAGGGGGGCAGTACGAGCAGTACTTC. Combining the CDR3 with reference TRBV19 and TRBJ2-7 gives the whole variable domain DGGITQSPKYLFRKEGQNVTLSCEQNLNHDAMYWYRQDPGQGLRLIYYSQIVNDFQKGDIAEGYSVSREKKESFPLTVTSAQKNPTAFYLCASSIGGQYEQYFGPGTRLTVT.